This is a list of T cell receptor beta chains from one sample in a study of early T cells in non-severe SARS-CoV-2 infection. A single record per CDR3 protein comes from TCRdb applying MiXCR to the 5' RACE reads. Of 20,000 to 25,000 distinct CDR3 sequences listed, about 4.9% are singletons. The material sequenced was whole blood. The receptors here all came from an adult who was a healthcare worker with PCR-confirmed SARS-CoV-2 infection or an uninfected control (not recorded which). CDR3s include the opening cysteine and the closing phenylalanine or tryptophan. D genes are given only for firm matches. Clone size appears in some rows only: once, few, many, or a class for an expanded clone.

size: many; V: TRBV3-1; J: TRBJ1-3; D: NA; DNA: TGTGCCAGCGATGCAGGCGGAAACACCATATATTTT; CDR3: CASDAGGNTIYF
size: many; V: TRBV2; J: TRBJ1-1; D: NA; DNA: TGTGCCAGCAGTTCGGACTCAGGGAGGAGGGCTGAAGCTTTCTTT; CDR3: CASSSDSGRRAEAFF
size: many; V: TRBV5-5; J: TRBJ1-2; D: NA; DNA: TGTGCCAGCAGCTTGGGCATTACGGTACCCTATGGCTACACCTTC; CDR3: CASSLGITVPYGYTF
size: few; V: TRBV2; J: TRBJ2-1; D: NA; DNA: TGTGCCAGCAGTGAATCCCCCCGCAACTCCTACAATGAGCAGTTCTTC; CDR3: CASSESPRNSYNEQFF
size: NA; V: TRBV11-2; J: TRBJ2-7; D: NA; DNA: TGTGCCAGCGGCCCAACAAGGACAGACTACGAGCAGTACTTC; CDR3: CASGPTRTDYEQYF
size: NA; V: TRBV6-1; J: TRBJ2-1; D: NA; DNA: TGTGCCAGCAGTTCCCCTGGAGGGGATGAGCAGTTCTTC; CDR3: CASSSPGGDEQFF
size: many; V: TRBV28; J: TRBJ2-2; D: NA; DNA: TGTGCCAGCAGTTTGGCGACAGATCAGAACACCGGGGAGCTGTTTTTT; CDR3: CASSLATDQNTGELFF
size: many; V: TRBV7-3; J: TRBJ1-3; D: NA; DNA: TGTGCCAGCAGCTCTACGAACTCTGGAAACACCATATATTTT; CDR3: CASSSTNSGNTIYF
size: many; V: TRBV7-2; J: TRBJ2-1; D: NA; DNA: TGTGCCAGCAGCTTAGCACCAGATTCCTACAATGAGCAGTTCTTC; CDR3: CASSLAPDSYNEQFF
size: many; V: TRBV28; J: TRBJ2-5; D: TRBD2; DNA: TGTGCCAGCAGTTTAGCGGGAGGGCCAGAGACCCAGTACTTC; CDR3: CASSLAGGPETQYF
size: few; V: TRBV28; J: TRBJ1-5; D: NA; DNA: TGTGCCAGCAGTTCCAACAGGGACTCTCGGCCCCAGCATTTT; CDR3: CASSSNRDSRPQHF
size: NA; V: TRBV27; J: TRBJ1-6; D: NA; DNA: TGTGCCAGCAGGCAGGGTGGTTCACCCCTCCACTTT; CDR3: CASRQGGSPLHF
size: many; V: TRBV11-2; J: TRBJ2-1; D: NA; DNA: TGTGCCAGCAGCCTAAGGGGGGGTACATCCTACAATGAGCAGTTCTTC; CDR3: CASSLRGGTSYNEQFF
size: many; V: TRBV7-2; J: TRBJ2-5; D: NA; DNA: TGTGCCAGCAGCTTAAGCGGCCAAGAGACCCAGTACTTC; CDR3: CASSLSGQETQYF
size: many; V: TRBV20-1; J: TRBJ1-2; D: TRBD1; DNA: TGCAGTGCTAGCCTGACAGGGTTCGGAGGCTACACCTTC; CDR3: CSASLTGFGGYTF
size: many; V: TRBV6-5; J: TRBJ2-5; D: NA; DNA: TGTGCCAGCAGCCTCCGGGGAAAGACCCAGTACTTC; CDR3: CASSLRGKTQYF
size: NA; V: TRBV29-1; J: TRBJ2-3; D: TRBD1; DNA: TGCAGCGTCGCACAGGGGGCACGGACAGATACGCAGTATTTT; CDR3: CSVAQGARTDTQYF
size: few; V: TRBV5-6; J: TRBJ1-5; D: NA; DNA: TGTGCCAGCAGCTTGATGAGGGGAGCAAGCAATCAGCCCCAGCATTTT; CDR3: CASSLMRGASNQPQHF
size: NA; V: TRBV5-1; J: TRBJ2-1; D: TRBD1; DNA: TGCGCCAGCAGCCAAGGGGGCTTAAACTACAATGAGCAGTTCTTC; CDR3: CASSQGGLNYNEQFF
size: many; V: TRBV5-1; J: TRBJ1-3; D: NA; DNA: TGCGCCAGCAGTCAACAGGGCTTCTCTGGAAACACCATATATTTT; CDR3: CASSQQGFSGNTIYF
size: NA; V: TRBV9; J: TRBJ2-2; D: NA; DNA: TGTGCCAGCAGCGTTCAGCTAGGATCGAACACCGGGGAGCTGTTTTTT; CDR3: CASSVQLGSNTGELFF
size: many; V: TRBV30; J: TRBJ2-1; D: NA; DNA: TGTGCCTGGAGTGTAACGTTTAGGGCATACAATGAGCAGTTCTTC; CDR3: CAWSVTFRAYNEQFF
size: many; V: TRBV28; J: TRBJ1-2; D: NA; DNA: TGTGCCAGCAGGGGCTTGGGGGGCGGCTATGGCTACACCTTC; CDR3: CASRGLGGGYGYTF
size: many; V: TRBV7-2; J: TRBJ2-5; D: TRBD2; DNA: TGTGCCAGCAGCTTTGGGACTAGCGGGGAAGAGACCCAGTACTTC; CDR3: CASSFGTSGEETQYF
size: NA; V: TRBV28; J: TRBJ2-7; D: NA; DNA: TGTGCCAGCAGTTTACAGGGCTACGAGCAGTACTTC; CDR3: CASSLQGYEQYF
size: many; V: TRBV5-1; J: TRBJ2-7; D: NA; DNA: TGCGCCAGCAGCTTGTTCGGAGGCGCGGGAAGCTCCTACGAGCAGTACTTC; CDR3: CASSLFGGAGSSYEQYF
size: large; V: TRBV20-1; J: TRBJ2-7; D: NA; DNA: TGCAGTGCTAGAGATTATGGCAGTACCTCATTCTTCTACGAGCAGTACTTC; CDR3: CSARDYGSTSFFYEQYF
size: few; V: TRBV28; J: TRBJ2-6; D: NA; DNA: TGTGCCAGCAGTCGTTCCTCCCCCCCTGGGGCCAACGTCCTGACTTTC; CDR3: CASSRSSPPGANVLTF
size: many; V: TRBV18; J: TRBJ2-7; D: NA; DNA: TGTGCCAGCTCACCACTCAACAGCGAGAGGGAGCAGTACTTC; CDR3: CASSPLNSEREQYF
size: once; V: TRBV7-2; J: TRBJ2-7; D: NA; DNA: TGTGCCAGCAGCTTCAGCATGTACGAGCAGTACTTC; CDR3: CASSFSMYEQYF
size: many; V: TRBV7-2; J: TRBJ2-7; D: NA; DNA: TGTGCCAGCAGCATCGACAGTCTGAGCTCCTACGAGCAGTACTTC; CDR3: CASSIDSLSSYEQYF
size: NA; V: TRBV18; J: TRBJ1-1; D: TRBD1; DNA: TGTGCCAGCTCCCAGGGGGCGAGAACTGAAGCTTTCTTT; CDR3: CASSQGARTEAFF